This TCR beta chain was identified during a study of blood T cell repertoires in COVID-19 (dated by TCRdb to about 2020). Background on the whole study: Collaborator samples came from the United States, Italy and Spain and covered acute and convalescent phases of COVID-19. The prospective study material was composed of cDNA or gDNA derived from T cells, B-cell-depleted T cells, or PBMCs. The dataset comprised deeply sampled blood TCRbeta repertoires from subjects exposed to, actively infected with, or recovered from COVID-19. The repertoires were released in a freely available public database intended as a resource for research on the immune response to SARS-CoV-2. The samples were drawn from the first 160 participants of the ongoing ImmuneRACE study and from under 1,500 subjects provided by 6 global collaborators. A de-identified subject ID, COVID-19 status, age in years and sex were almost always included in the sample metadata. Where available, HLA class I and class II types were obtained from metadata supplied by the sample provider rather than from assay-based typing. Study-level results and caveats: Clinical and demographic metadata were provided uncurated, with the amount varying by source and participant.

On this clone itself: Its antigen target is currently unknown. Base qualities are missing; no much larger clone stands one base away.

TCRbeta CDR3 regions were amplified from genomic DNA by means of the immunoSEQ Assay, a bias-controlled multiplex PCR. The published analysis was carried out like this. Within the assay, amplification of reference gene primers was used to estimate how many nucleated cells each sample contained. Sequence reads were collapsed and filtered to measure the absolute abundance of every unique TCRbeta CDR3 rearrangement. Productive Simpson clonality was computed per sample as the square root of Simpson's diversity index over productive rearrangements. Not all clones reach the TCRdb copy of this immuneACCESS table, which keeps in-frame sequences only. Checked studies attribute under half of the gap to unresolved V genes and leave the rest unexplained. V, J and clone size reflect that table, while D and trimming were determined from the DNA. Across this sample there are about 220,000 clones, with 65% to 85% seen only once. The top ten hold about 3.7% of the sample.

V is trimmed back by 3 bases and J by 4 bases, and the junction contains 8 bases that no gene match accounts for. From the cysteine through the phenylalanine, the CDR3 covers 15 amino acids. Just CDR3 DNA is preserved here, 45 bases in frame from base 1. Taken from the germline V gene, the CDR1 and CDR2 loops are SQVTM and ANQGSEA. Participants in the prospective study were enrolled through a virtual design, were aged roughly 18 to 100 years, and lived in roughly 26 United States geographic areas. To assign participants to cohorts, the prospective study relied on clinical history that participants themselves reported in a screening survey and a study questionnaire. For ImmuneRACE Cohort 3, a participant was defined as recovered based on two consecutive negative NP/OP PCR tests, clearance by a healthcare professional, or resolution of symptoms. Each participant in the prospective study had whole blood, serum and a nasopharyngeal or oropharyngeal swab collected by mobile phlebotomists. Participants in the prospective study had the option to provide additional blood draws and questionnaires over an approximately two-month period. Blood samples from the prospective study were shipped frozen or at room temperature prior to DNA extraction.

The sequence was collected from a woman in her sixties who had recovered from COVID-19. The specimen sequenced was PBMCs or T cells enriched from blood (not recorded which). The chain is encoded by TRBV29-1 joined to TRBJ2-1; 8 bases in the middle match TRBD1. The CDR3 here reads CSVDQLGQEYNEQFF. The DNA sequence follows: TGCAGCGTTGATCAGTTGGGACAGGAGTACAATGAGCAGTTCTTC.